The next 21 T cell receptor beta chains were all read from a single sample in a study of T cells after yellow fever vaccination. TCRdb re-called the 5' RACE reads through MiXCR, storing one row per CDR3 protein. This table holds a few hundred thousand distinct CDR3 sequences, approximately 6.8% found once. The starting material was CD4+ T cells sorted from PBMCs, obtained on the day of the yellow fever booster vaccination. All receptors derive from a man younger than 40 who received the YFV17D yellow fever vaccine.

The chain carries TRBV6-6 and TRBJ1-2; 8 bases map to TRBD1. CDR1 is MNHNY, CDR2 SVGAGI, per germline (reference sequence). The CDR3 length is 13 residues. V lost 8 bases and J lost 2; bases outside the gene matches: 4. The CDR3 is CASYRGGNYGYTF. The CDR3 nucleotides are TGTGCCAGCTACAGGGGGGGGAACTATGGCTACACCTTC.

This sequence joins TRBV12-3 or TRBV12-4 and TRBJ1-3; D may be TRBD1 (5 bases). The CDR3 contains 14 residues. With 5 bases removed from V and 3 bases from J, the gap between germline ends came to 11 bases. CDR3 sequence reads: CASSQQGGGNTIYF. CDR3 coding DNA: TGTGCCAGCAGTCAGCAGGGTGGTGGAAACACCATATATTTT.

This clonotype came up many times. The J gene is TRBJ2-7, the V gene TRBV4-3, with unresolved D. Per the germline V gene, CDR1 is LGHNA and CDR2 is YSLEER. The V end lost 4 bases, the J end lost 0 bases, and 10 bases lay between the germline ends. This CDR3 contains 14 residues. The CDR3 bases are TGCGCCAGCAGCCTCGACGGCACCTCCTACGAGCAGTACTTC. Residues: CASSLDGTSYEQYF.

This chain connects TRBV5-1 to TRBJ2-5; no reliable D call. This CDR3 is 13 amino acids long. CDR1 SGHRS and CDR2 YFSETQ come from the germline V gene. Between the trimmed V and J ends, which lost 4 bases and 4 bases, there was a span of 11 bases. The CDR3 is CASSPAIGETQYF. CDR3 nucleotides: TGCGCCAGCAGCCCGGCGATCGGAGAGACCCAGTACTTC.

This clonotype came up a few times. This chain's CDR3 is CASSFQGMVADTQYF. CDR3 bases: TGTGCCAGCAGTTTCCAGGGGATGGTGGCAGATACGCAGTATTTT. The rearrangement links TRBV12-3 or TRBV12-4 to TRBJ2-3; D might be TRBD1 (6 bases). The CDR3 consists of 15 residues. V lost 3 bases, J lost 4 bases, and 14 bases lay in between.

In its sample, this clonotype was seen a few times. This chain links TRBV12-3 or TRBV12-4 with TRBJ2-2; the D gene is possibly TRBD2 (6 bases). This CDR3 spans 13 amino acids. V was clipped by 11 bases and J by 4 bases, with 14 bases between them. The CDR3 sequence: CAGRGGPTGELFF. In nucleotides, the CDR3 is TGTGCCGGCCGTGGAGGGCCCACCGGGGAGCTGTTTTTT.

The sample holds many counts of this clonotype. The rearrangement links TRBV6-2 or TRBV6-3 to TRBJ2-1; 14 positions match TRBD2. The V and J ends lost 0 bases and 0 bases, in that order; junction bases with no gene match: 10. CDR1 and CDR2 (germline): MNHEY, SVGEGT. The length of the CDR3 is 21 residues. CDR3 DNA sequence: TGTGCCAGCAGTTACTCGATCGGACTAGCGGGAGGTCCCAGCTCCTACAATGAGCAGTTCTTC. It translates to CASSYSIGLAGGPSSYNEQFF.

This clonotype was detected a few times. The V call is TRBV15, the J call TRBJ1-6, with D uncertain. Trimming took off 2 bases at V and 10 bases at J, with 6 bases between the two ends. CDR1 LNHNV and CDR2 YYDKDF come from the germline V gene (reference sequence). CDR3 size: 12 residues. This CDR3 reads CATSRLRSPLHF. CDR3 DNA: TGTGCCACCAGCAGATTAAGATCACCCCTCCACTTT.

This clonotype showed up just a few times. The CDR3 reads CASSQVAAQTTYEQYF. DNA for the CDR3: TGCGCCAGCAGCCAGGTCGCGGCACAGACTACATACGAGCAGTACTTC. The chain joins TRBV5-1 to TRBJ2-7; D may be TRBD2 (5 bases). The CDR3 extends over 16 amino acids. V gave up 4 bases and J gave up 4 bases, with 21 bases separating them. Germline loops: CDR1 SGHRS, CDR2 YFSETQ.

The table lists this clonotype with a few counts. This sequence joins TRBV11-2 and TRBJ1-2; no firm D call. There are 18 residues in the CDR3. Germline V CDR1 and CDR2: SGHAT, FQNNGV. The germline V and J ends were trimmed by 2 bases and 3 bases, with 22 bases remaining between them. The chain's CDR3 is CASSLPVRSPHYYYGYTF. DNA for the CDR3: TGTGCCAGCAGCTTACCAGTTCGGTCGCCTCACTACTACTATGGCTACACCTTC.

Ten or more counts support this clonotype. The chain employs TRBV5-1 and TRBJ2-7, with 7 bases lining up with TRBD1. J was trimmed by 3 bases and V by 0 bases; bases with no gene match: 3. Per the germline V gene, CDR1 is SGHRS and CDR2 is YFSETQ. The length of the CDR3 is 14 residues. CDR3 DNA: TGCGCCAGCAGCTTGGGAGACAGGGTCTACGAGCAGTACTTC. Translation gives CASSLGDRVYEQYF. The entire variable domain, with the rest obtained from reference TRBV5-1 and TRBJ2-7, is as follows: KAGVTQTPRYLIKTRGQQVTLSCSPISGHRSVSWYQQTPGQGLQFLFEYFSETQRNKGNFPGRFSGRQFSNSRSEMNVSTLELGDSALYLCASSLGDRVYEQYFGPGTRLTVT.

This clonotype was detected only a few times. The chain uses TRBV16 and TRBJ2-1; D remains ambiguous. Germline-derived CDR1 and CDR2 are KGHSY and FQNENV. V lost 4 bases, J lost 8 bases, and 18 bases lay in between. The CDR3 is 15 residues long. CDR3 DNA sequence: TGTGCCAGCAGCCCACCTTCATGGGCTATGGATGAGCAGTTCTTC. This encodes CASSPPSWAMDEQFF.

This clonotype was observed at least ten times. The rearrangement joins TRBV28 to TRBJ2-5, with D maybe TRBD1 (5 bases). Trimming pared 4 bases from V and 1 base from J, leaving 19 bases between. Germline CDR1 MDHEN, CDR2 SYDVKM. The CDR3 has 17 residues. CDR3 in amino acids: CASSSLRWPGPQETQYF. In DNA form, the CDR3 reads TGTGCCAGCAGTTCCTTAAGGTGGCCAGGGCCCCAAGAGACCCAGTACTTC.

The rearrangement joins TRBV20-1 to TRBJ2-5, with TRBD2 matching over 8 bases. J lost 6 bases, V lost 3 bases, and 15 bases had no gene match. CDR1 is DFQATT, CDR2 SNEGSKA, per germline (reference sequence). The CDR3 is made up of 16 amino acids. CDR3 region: CSASSPAGVTRKTQYF. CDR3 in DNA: TGCAGTGCTAGCTCCCCAGCGGGAGTCACCCGGAAGACCCAGTACTTC.

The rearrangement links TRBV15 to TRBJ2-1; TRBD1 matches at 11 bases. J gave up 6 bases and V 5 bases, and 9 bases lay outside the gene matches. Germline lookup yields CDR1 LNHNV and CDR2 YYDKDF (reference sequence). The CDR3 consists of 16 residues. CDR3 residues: CATSATGTGGFNEQFF. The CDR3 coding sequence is TGTGCCACCAGCGCAACCGGGACAGGGGGTTTCAATGAGCAGTTCTTC.

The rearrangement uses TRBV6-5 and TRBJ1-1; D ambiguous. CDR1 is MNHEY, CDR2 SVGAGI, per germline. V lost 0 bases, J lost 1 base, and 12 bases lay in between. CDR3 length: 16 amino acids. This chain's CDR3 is CASSYSNWVGNTEAFF. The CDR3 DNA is TGTGCCAGCAGTTACTCGAATTGGGTGGGGAACACTGAAGCTTTCTTT.

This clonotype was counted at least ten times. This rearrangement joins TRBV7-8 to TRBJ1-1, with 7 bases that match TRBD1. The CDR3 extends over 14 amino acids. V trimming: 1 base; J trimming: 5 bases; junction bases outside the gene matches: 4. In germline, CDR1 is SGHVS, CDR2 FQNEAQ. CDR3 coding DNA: TGTGCCAGCAGCTTAGGGGCAGGGGGAACTGAAGCTTTCTTT. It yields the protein CASSLGAGGTEAFF.

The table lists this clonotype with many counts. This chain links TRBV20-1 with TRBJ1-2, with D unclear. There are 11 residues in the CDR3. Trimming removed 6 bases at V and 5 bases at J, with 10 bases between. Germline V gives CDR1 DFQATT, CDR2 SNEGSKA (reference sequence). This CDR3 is CSADSGYGYTF. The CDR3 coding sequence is TGCAGTGCAGATTCGGGGTATGGCTACACCTTC.

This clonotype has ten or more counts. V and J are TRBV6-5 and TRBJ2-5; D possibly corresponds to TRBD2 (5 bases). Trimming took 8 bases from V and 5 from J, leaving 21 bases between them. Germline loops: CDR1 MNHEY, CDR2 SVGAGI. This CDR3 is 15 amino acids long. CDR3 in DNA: TGTGCCAGCGGCACGGGGTTCGAGGAATGGGAGACCCAGTACTTC. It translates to CASGTGFEEWETQYF.

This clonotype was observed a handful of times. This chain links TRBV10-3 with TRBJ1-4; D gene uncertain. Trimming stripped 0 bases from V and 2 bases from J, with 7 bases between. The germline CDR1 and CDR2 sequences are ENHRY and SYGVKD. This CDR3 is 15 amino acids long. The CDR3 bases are TGTGCCATCAGTGAGTCTCGGAACACTAATGAAAAACTGTTTTTT. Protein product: CAISESRNTNEKLFF.

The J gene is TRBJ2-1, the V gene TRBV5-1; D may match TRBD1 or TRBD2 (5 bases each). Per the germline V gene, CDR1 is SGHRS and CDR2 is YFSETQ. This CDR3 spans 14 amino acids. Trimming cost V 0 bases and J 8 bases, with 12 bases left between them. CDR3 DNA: TGCGCCAGCAGCTTGGGGGCCAGGGACGATGAGCAGTTCTTC. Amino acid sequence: CASSLGARDDEQFF.